The present entry profiles one T cell receptor beta chain with its context. This specimen comes from a study of blood T cells in healthy people across ages. PCR was performed a second time for 7 to 11 cycles using a sample-barcoded 5' primer and a J-beta primer mix. All samples yielded 2.5 million or more CDR3-containing paired-end reads. Using its own MiXCR run on the 5' RACE reads, TCRdb lists one record per CDR3 protein. The sample carries about 620,000 distinct CDR3 sequences, approximately 52% recorded once. Each donor's blood draw was roughly 10 milliliters of peripheral blood. This CDR3 is built from 15 residues. With 4 bases removed from V and 4 bases from J, the gap between germline ends came to 13 bases.

The chain links TRBV12-3 or TRBV12-4 to TRBJ2-2, with D tentatively TRBD2 (6 bases). The source material was blood. This clonotype originated in a woman of 80 years or more in good health. CDR3 amino acids: CASSSGGIITGELFF. The CDR3 nucleotides read TGTGCCAGCAGTTCCGGCGGGATAATCACCGGGGAGCTGTTTTTT.